The 30 T cell receptor beta chains presented below share a single source sample, sequenced in a study of radiotherapy plus CTLA-4 blockade in lung cancer (dated by TCRdb to 2017 to 2018). Libraries came from the immunoSEQ multiplex PCR assay. Sourced from immuneACCESS, this table was stored by TCRdb with only in-frame sequences that have V and J called. A share of the clones is absent; for the studies checked, an unresolved V gene accounts for under half, and the remainder has no known explanation. Here the sample has 90,000 or so clones; approximately 83% occur a single time. Around 0.8% of the sample is in the top ten clones. The sequenced sample was peripheral blood, obtained from a patient treated with radiotherapy plus ipilimumab. These receptors were collected from a human donor with non-small cell lung cancer who had stable disease on radiotherapy plus ipilimumab.

The V call is TRBV29-1, the J call TRBJ1-2; TRBD1 is a possible D gene (5 bases). The V end was cut by 6 bases, the J end by 3 bases, with 11 bases between. Germline CDR1 SQVTM, CDR2 ANQGSEA. CDR3 length equals 12 residues. CDR3 in DNA: TGCAGCGTGAGGGACTCTGACTATGGCTACACCTTC. It yields the protein CSVRDSDYGYTF.

The rearrangement uses TRBV19 and TRBJ1-3; D might be TRBD1 (5 bases). The germline gives CDR1 LNHDA, CDR2 SQIVND (reference sequence). The CDR3 length is 16 residues. V dropped 6 bases and J dropped 0 bases, with 15 bases sitting between them. In DNA form, the CDR3 reads TGTGCCAGTAGATCCCGACAGTGGAGCTCTGGAAACACCATATATTTT. Its protein is CASRSRQWSSGNTIYF.

This clone was seen more than once but under ten times. The chain recombines TRBV28 with TRBJ1-2; D is ambiguous. Germline V gene lookup returns CDR1 MDHEN and CDR2 SYDVKM. Trimming took off 5 bases at V and 12 bases at J, with 16 bases between the two ends. The CDR3 runs to 12 residues. CDR3 in DNA: TGTGCCAGCAGTCCGGGTCCCTCTTCCCACACCTTC. Its translation is CASSPGPSSHTF.

This chain joins TRBV6-5 and TRBJ1-3; D uncertain. CDR1 is MNHEY and CDR2 is SVGAGI in the germline V gene. The germline V and J ends were trimmed by 7 bases and 0 bases, with 13 bases remaining between them. The CDR3 spans 15 residues. Here the CDR3 DNA reads TGTGCCAGCACCCCGGACTCAGGCTCTGGAAACACCATATATTTT. It encodes CASTPDSGSGNTIYF.

The gene calls are TRBV7-2 and TRBJ2-7, with D perhaps assigned TRBD1 or TRBD2 (5 bases each). The length of the CDR3 is 16 residues. Germline CDR1 and CDR2: SGHTA and FQGNSA. Deletions cut 3 bases from V and 0 bases from J, with 15 bases between. CDR3 region: CASSFFRAGTSYEQYF. Written as DNA, the CDR3 is TGTGCCAGCAGCTTTTTCCGGGCTGGGACCTCCTACGAGCAGTACTTC.

The table lists this clone with a count of one. V and J are TRBV30 and TRBJ1-1, with 7 nucleotides matching TRBD1. The J segment lost 6 bases and the V segment lost 0 bases, leaving 10 bases of the junction unmatched. Germline V CDR1 and CDR2: GTSNPN, SVGIG (reference sequence). The CDR3 extends over 15 amino acids. CDR3 in DNA: TGTGCCTGGAGTGTAGGGGGCACGGGGGGCCCTGAAGCTTTCTTT. Translating it yields CAWSVGGTGGPEAFF.

The chain combines TRBV18 with TRBJ2-7; D gene uncertain. V dropped 1 base and J dropped 3 bases, with 10 bases sitting between them. The CDR3 extends over 14 amino acids. Germline loops: CDR1 KGHSH, CDR2 LQKENI. The CDR3 is CASSPQGIDYEQYF. The CDR3 DNA is TGTGCCAGCTCACCACAAGGGATCGACTACGAGCAGTACTTC.

The V call is TRBV28, the J call TRBJ1-5; 7 nucleotides match TRBD1. Germline V lookup: CDR1 MDHEN, CDR2 SYDVKM. The CDR3 spans 14 residues. V lost 3 bases, J lost 3 bases, and 2 bases stayed unmatched. The CDR3 DNA is TGTGCCAGCAGTTTGGGACAGCTCAATCAGCCCCAGCATTTT. Its protein product is CASSLGQLNQPQHF.

The gene calls are TRBV10-2 and TRBJ2-7, with D perhaps TRBD1 (5 bases). Germline V CDR1 and CDR2: WSHSY, SAAADI. The CDR3 sequence is 12 residues long. The V gene lost 8 bases and the J gene lost 3 bases, with 11 bases spanning the gap. Here the CDR3 DNA reads TGCGCCAGCTCCGCAGGGATCTACGAGCAGTACTTC. It translates to CASSAGIYEQYF.

The chain recombines TRBV9 with TRBJ1-2, with a weak D call TRBD1 (5 bases). Germline V gives CDR1 SGDLS, CDR2 YYNGEE. V was shortened by 1 base and J by 0 bases, with 10 bases between the two germline ends. CDR3 size: 15 residues. CDR3 protein: CASSVTVQANYGYTF. CDR3 nucleotides: TGTGCCAGCAGCGTAACCGTACAGGCTAACTATGGCTACACCTTC.

The chain's CDR3 is CASSLAPPGQGVEQYF. The CDR3, as DNA: TGTGCCAGCAGCTTAGCACCACCGGGACAGGGTGTCGAGCAGTACTTC. V and J are TRBV7-9 and TRBJ2-7; TRBD1 aligns across 9 bases. CDR1 and CDR2 from the germline V gene are SEHNR and FQNEAQ (reference sequence). V trimming: 0 bases; J trimming: 6 bases; junction bases outside the gene matches: 9. The CDR3 extends over 16 amino acids.

The rearrangement links TRBV7-8 to TRBJ2-3; D unresolved. The V and J ends lost 2 bases and 2 bases respectively, with 14 bases between them. The CDR3 has 16 residues. Germline CDR1 reads SGHVS; CDR2 reads FQNEAQ. CDR3 in amino acids: CASSLRPQRNTDTQYF. The CDR3 DNA reads TGTGCCAGCAGCTTAAGACCCCAAAGGAACACAGATACGCAGTATTTT.

The V gene is TRBV9, the J gene TRBJ1-3; D is uncertain. CDR3 length: 14 amino acids. Trimming removed 0 bases at V and 2 bases at J, with 6 bases between. CDR1 SGDLS and CDR2 YYNGEE come from the germline V gene. This CDR3 reads CASSVGPPGNTIYF. The CDR3 coding sequence is TGTGCCAGCAGCGTAGGCCCCCCTGGAAACACCATATATTTT.

Here the CDR3 reads CASSAEYGYTF. The DNA of the CDR3 is TGTGCCAGCAGTGCCGAATATGGCTACACCTTC. This chain links TRBV28 with TRBJ1-2, with D uncertain. CDR1 is MDHEN and CDR2 is SYDVKM in the germline V gene. V was shortened by 5 bases and J by 5 bases, with 6 bases between the two germline ends. The CDR3 runs 11 residues.

The V and J genes are TRBV7-6 and TRBJ2-2; D tentatively reads TRBD1 or TRBD2 (6 bases each). The germline V gene has CDR1 SGHVS and CDR2 FNYEAQ. V lost 5 bases and J 3 bases, leaving 19 bases between the germline ends. This CDR3 has 17 residues. The CDR3 DNA sequence: TGTGCCAGCAGCCCAAACAAGGGGGGAGGATACACCGGGGAGCTGTTTTTT. This gives the protein CASSPNKGGGYTGELFF.

This clone was detected only once. The V call is TRBV5-1, the J call TRBJ1-2; D gene ambiguous. The CDR3 is made up of 14 amino acids. V lost 0 bases and J lost 8, with 14 bases in between. Germline V gene lookup returns CDR1 SGHRS and CDR2 YFSETQ. DNA for the CDR3: TGCGCCAGCAGCTTGGATAGCAGACCTATCGGCTACACCTTC. It yields the protein CASSLDSRPIGYTF.

The V gene is TRBV2, the J gene TRBJ2-7; D might be TRBD1 (6 bases). The germline V gene encodes CDR1 SNHLY and CDR2 FYNNEI. This CDR3 has 16 residues. Trimming removed 5 bases at V and 3 bases at J, with 20 bases between. CDR3: CASSPPLRTVGYEQYF. Here the CDR3 DNA reads TGTGCCAGCAGTCCTCCCCTCCGGACAGTCGGCTACGAGCAGTACTTC.

CDR3 coding DNA: TGTGCCAGCAGTTACTCGGCGGGTTACGAGCAGTACTTC. Translation: CASSYSAGYEQYF. The J gene is TRBJ2-7, the V gene TRBV6-5; weak D call: TRBD2 (5 bases). Per the germline V gene, CDR1 is MNHEY and CDR2 is SVGAGI. The CDR3 is 13 amino acids. Trimming stripped 0 bases from V and 4 bases from J, with 7 bases between.

The CDR3 DNA sequence: TGTGCCAGCTCACCTGAAGCCCCCAAGGGTCTAGCGGGTCCCTGGGAGACCCAGTACTTC. It specifies CASSPEAPKGLAGPWETQYF. This chain joins TRBV18 and TRBJ2-5, with 8 positions matching TRBD2. The CDR3 totals 20 residues. Germline CDR1 and CDR2: KGHSH and LQKENI. With V trimmed by 3 bases and J by 5 bases, 23 bases remained unmatched.

This clone was picked up one time. V usage is TRBV5-1 and J usage is TRBJ1-2; TRBD1 aligns across 7 bases. CDR3 length equals 14 residues. Unmatched junction bases numbered 5, after V lost 0 bases and J lost 6 bases. The germline V gene has CDR1 SGHRS and CDR2 YFSETQ. The CDR3 loop reads CASSLERQGDGYTF. The CDR3, as DNA: TGCGCCAGCAGCTTGGAAAGACAGGGAGATGGCTACACCTTC.

V is TRBV28 and J is TRBJ1-2; D remains ambiguous. V lost 10 bases and J lost 5, with 8 bases in between. Germline assignment: CDR1 MDHEN and CDR2 SYDVKM. This CDR3 spans 10 amino acids. This chain's CDR3 is CATLGYGYTF. The CDR3 nucleotides are TGTGCCACTCTTGGTTATGGCTACACCTTC.

The chain recombines TRBV9 with TRBJ2-7, with D uncertain. CDR3 length: 14 residues. Trimming took 0 bases from V and 1 from J, leaving 8 bases between them. Per the germline V gene, CDR1 is SGDLS and CDR2 is YYNGEE. The CDR3 coding sequence is TGTGCCAGCAGCGTAGGGGCAGAGTCCTACGAGCAGTACTTC. Translation: CASSVGAESYEQYF.

This chain joins TRBV6-4 and TRBJ2-1; 9 nucleotides agree with TRBD2. With 3 bases clipped from V and 7 bases from J, the junction kept 4 bases outside the gene matches. The CDR3 is made up of 14 amino acids. Germline CDR1 MRHNA, CDR2 SNTAGT. The CDR3 bases are TGTGCCAGCAGTGAGCGGGAGGGGGGTAATGAGCAGTTCTTC. Its protein product is CASSEREGGNEQFF.

The rearrangement uses TRBV29-1 and TRBJ1-1, with a tentative D call TRBD1 (6 bases). Germline V gene lookup returns CDR1 SQVTM and CDR2 ANQGSEA. This CDR3 is 14 amino acids long. Trimming left V 0 bases short and J 1 base short, with 9 bases between. This CDR3 reads CSVEDGTRNTEAFF. In DNA, the CDR3 is TGCAGCGTTGAAGATGGGACACGGAACACTGAAGCTTTCTTT.

This chain connects TRBV27 to TRBJ1-5; tentative D call: TRBD1 (6 bases). Trimming shortened V by 1 base and J by 0 bases, and 10 bases separated the two germline ends. From germline, CDR1 is MNHEY and CDR2 SMNVEV (reference sequence). The CDR3 runs to 16 residues. In nucleotides, the CDR3 is TGTGCCAGCAGTTTATGGGCAGGGGTTAGCAATCAGCCCCAGCATTTT. It codes for CASSLWAGVSNQPQHF.

V gene TRBV9 combines with J gene TRBJ2-1; TRBD2 agrees at 8 bases. Germline V CDR1 and CDR2: SGDLS, YYNGEE. V lost 3 bases and J lost 3; bases outside the gene matches: 5. This CDR3 is built from 15 residues. As DNA, the CDR3 is TGTGCCAGCAGCGCCCTCGGGGGGGGCTACAATGAGCAGTTCTTC. Translated, it gives CASSALGGGYNEQFF.

V gene TRBV28 combines with J gene TRBJ1-1; D perhaps matches TRBD1 (6 bases). Trimming removed 5 bases at V and 7 bases at J, with 20 bases between. CDR3 length: 15 residues. Germline V CDR1 and CDR2: MDHEN, SYDVKM. The CDR3 bases are TGTGCCAGCAGTCCCGGGGGGCCCAGGGACCGTGAAGCTTTCTTT. Translating it yields CASSPGGPRDREAFF.

The chain employs TRBV27 and TRBJ2-5; 7 bases fit TRBD1. The length of the CDR3 is 14 residues. Germline V gene lookup returns CDR1 MNHEY and CDR2 SMNVEV (reference sequence). J was trimmed by 5 bases and V by 3 bases; bases with no gene match: 6. The CDR3 sequence: CASSLVRGSETQYF. The DNA of the CDR3 is TGTGCCAGCAGTTTGGTCAGGGGGTCGGAGACCCAGTACTTC.

The chain recombines TRBV11-1 with TRBJ1-1, with 7 bases matching TRBD1. After removal of 5 bases from V and 4 bases from J, the junction contained 4 bases not matched to a gene. Germline loops: CDR1 SGHAT, CDR2 FQDESV (reference sequence). CDR3 size: 13 residues. Here the CDR3 reads CASSLRQGTEAFF. DNA of the CDR3: TGTGCCAGCAGCCTGCGACAGGGCACTGAAGCTTTCTTT. Variable domain in full (rest from reference TRBV11-1 and TRBJ1-1): EAEVAQSPRYKITEKSQAVAFWCDPISGHATLYWYRQILGQGPELLVQFQDESVVDDSQLPKDRFSAERLKGVDSTLKIQPAELGDSAMYLCASSLRQGTEAFFGQGTRLTVV.

This clone has just one count. The CDR3 region is CASSPTGFYEQYF. CDR3 nucleotides: TGTGCCAGCTCACCGACAGGATTCTACGAGCAGTACTTC. The chain employs TRBV18 and TRBJ2-7; a weak D match, TRBD1 (6 bases). Trimming took off 3 bases at V and 3 bases at J, with 9 bases between the two ends. There are 13 residues in the CDR3. Germline CDR1 KGHSH, CDR2 LQKENI.